A single sample gave rise to the 32 T cell receptor beta chains below, sequenced in a study of T cell responses to AZD1222 COVID-19 vaccine. TCRdb keeps only in-frame clones here, not all; method: immunoSEQ multiplex PCR. The sample lists tens of thousands of clones; 65% to 80% were seen once. Material: peripheral blood, obtained on day 0 of AZD1222 vaccination. All receptors come from an adult in good health.

The chain links TRBV14 to TRBJ2-1, with D perhaps matching TRBD2 (6 bases). In germline, CDR1 is SGHDN, CDR2 FVKESK. The CDR3 spans 17 residues. V shed 2 bases and J shed 1 base, with 15 bases lying between them. CDR3 amino acids: CASSQHSPGRSYNEQFF. The DNA for the CDR3 is TGTGCCAGCAGCCAACACTCACCGGGGAGGTCCTACAATGAGCAGTTCTTC. Supplemented by reference TRBV14 and TRBJ2-1, the full variable domain reads EAGVTQFPSHSVIEKGQTVTLRCDPISGHDNLYWYRRVMGKEIKFLLHFVKESKQDESGMPNNRFLAERTGGTYSTLKVQPAELEDSGVYFCASSQHSPGRSYNEQFFGPGTRLTVL.

V gene TRBV6-1 combines with J gene TRBJ1-5; weak D call: TRBD1 (5 bases). Trimming removed 2 bases at V and 5 bases at J, with 10 bases between. This CDR3 region has 14 residues. Germline CDR1 MNHNS, CDR2 SASEGT. The CDR3 region has the DNA TGTGCCAGCAGTGAAAGGGGTGGCCATCAGCCCCAGCATTTT. Protein: CASSERGGHQPQHF.

CDR3 residues: CASSPRESGANVLTF. The CDR3 DNA reads as TGTGCCAGCAGCCCCAGGGAATCTGGGGCCAACGTCCTGACTTTC. The chain combines TRBV2 with TRBJ2-6, with D possibly matching TRBD1 (5 bases). The CDR3 length is 15 residues. Trimming shortened V by 6 bases and J by 1 base, and 10 bases separated the two germline ends. Germline CDR1 is SNHLY and CDR2 is FYNNEI.

This clone appeared a single time. CDR3 loop: CAWSVLGTGGEQYF. Here the CDR3 DNA reads TGTGCCTGGAGTGTTCTAGGGACAGGGGGCGAGCAGTACTTC. V and J are TRBV30 and TRBJ2-7; 11 positions match TRBD1. V lost 0 bases, J lost 6 bases, and 4 bases stayed unmatched. Germline V CDR1 and CDR2: GTSNPN, SVGIG (reference sequence). The CDR3 is made up of 14 amino acids.

This clone was observed a few times. This chain uses TRBV7-9 with TRBJ2-2, with 7 bases matching TRBD1. The junction had 3 bases not matched to a gene; V was cut back by 1 base and J by 1 base. The CDR3 sequence is 16 residues long. The V gene's germline CDR1 is SEHNR and CDR2 FQNEAQ (reference sequence). CDR3 in DNA: TGTGCCAGCAGCTTAGGGCGGACAGGGAACACCGGGGAGCTGTTTTTT. Amino acid sequence: CASSLGRTGNTGELFF.

This rearrangement joins TRBV3-1 (or the pseudogene TRBV3-2) to TRBJ1-3; TRBD1 agrees at 10 bases. The V gene's germline CDR1 is LGHDT and CDR2 YNNKEL (reference sequence). The CDR3 is 16 residues long. V lost 4 bases, J lost 3 bases, and 6 bases stayed unmatched. The CDR3 here is CASSRGQGVVGNTIYF. CDR3 nucleotide sequence: TGTGCCAGCAGCCGAGGACAGGGGGTAGTTGGAAACACCATATATTTT.

This clone has only one observation. CDR3 protein: CASSPGGNTYEQYV. The CDR3 DNA reads as TGTGCCAGCAGCCCCGGGGGGAACACCTACGAGCAGTACGTC. The chain joins TRBV5-4 to TRBJ2-7, with 7 bases matching TRBD2. CDR1 is SGHNT, CDR2 YYREEE, per germline (reference sequence). Unmatched junction bases numbered 6, after V lost 4 bases and J lost 2 bases. The CDR3 covers 14 residues.

The J gene is TRBJ1-1, the V gene TRBV6-5; TRBD1 matches at 7 bases. Trimming removed 4 bases from V and 10 bases from J; junction bases left unmatched: 9. This CDR3 is built from 13 residues. The germline V gene has CDR1 MNHEY and CDR2 SVGAGI. In nucleotides, the CDR3 is TGTGCCAGCAGTTCGGAGGGGGCCCGGGTAGCTTTCTTT. Residues: CASSSEGARVAFF.

V gene TRBV7-2 combines with J gene TRBJ2-2; the D is unclear. Per the germline V gene, CDR1 is SGHTA and CDR2 is FQGNSA. The CDR3 length is 18 residues. Trimming removed 3 bases at V and 5 bases at J, with 22 bases between. CDR3 nucleotide sequence: TGTGCCAGCAGCTTGGTCCCACCGTCCCTCTCGAGTACCGGGGAGCTGTTTTTT. It translates to CASSLVPPSLSSTGELFF.

CDR3 amino acids: CASSESKDTQYF. The DNA of the CDR3 is TGCGCCAGCAGTGAGTCGAAAGATACGCAGTATTTT. V and J are TRBV10-2 and TRBJ2-3; D is ambiguous. The germline V and J ends were trimmed by 0 bases and 5 bases, with 3 bases remaining between them. The CDR3 sequence is 12 residues long. Germline V gives CDR1 WSHSY, CDR2 SAAADI.

The CDR3 DNA reads as TGTGCCAGTAGCCCCGGGACAGGCACAGATACGCAGTATTTT. As protein: CASSPGTGTDTQYF. The chain recombines TRBV19 with TRBJ2-3, with 7 bases identical to TRBD1. CDR1 is LNHDA, CDR2 SQIVND, per germline (reference sequence). The CDR3 runs to 14 residues. J lost 1 base, V lost 6 bases, and 4 bases had no gene match.

This clone was picked up one time. The chain employs TRBV28 and TRBJ2-7, with 7 bases matching TRBD1. Per germline, CDR1 MDHEN and CDR2 SYDVKM. The junction had 5 bases not matched to a gene; V was cut back by 6 bases and J by 3 bases. The CDR3 loop spans 13 amino acids. The CDR3 DNA follows: TGTGCCAGCAGACTCGGGACAGACTACGAGCAGTACGTC. It codes for CASRLGTDYEQYV.

The chain links TRBV28 to TRBJ2-7, with a weak D call TRBD1 (6 bases). The CDR3 is made up of 15 amino acids. Germline V gene data show CDR1 as MDHEN and CDR2 as SYDVKM. Trimming shortened V by 3 bases and J by 2 bases, and 14 bases separated the two germline ends. This CDR3 is CASSFRDTHPYEQYF. In nucleotides, the CDR3 is TGTGCCAGCAGTTTTAGGGACACGCATCCCTACGAGCAGTACTTC.

The chain uses TRBV21-1 and TRBJ1-4; the table assigns TRBD1, which was not confirmed against the DNA. TRBV21-1 is designated a pseudogene. There are 14 residues in the CDR3. The CDR3 here is CASSNPRDREKLFF. CDR3 DNA: TGTGCCAGCAGCAACCCCCGGGACAGGGAGAAACTGTTTTTT.

The V gene is TRBV11-2, the J gene TRBJ2-1, with TRBD2 matching 9 bases. In germline, CDR1 is SGHAT, CDR2 FQNNGV. The CDR3 length is 16 residues. The ends lost 6 bases at V and 6 bases at J; junction bases unmatched: 12. Here the CDR3 DNA reads TGTGCCAGCAGAAACCCGGGACTAGCACCCTCCAATGAGCAGTTCTTC. Translation gives CASRNPGLAPSNEQFF. Drawing the rest from reference TRBV11-2 and TRBJ2-1, the complete variable domain is EAGVAQSPRYKIIEKRQSVAFWCNPISGHATLYWYQQILGQGPKLLIQFQNNGVVDDSQLPKDRFSAERLKGVDSTLKIQPAKLEDSAVYLCASRNPGLAPSNEQFFGPGTRLTVL.

The V and J genes are TRBV6-4 and TRBJ2-3, with D tentatively TRBD1 (6 bases). Between the trimmed V and J ends, which lost 8 bases and 1 base, there was a span of 16 bases. The CDR3 covers 15 residues. Germline V gene sequence: CDR1 MRHNA, CDR2 SNTAGT. CDR3: CASSQDPGGTDTQYF. In DNA, the CDR3 is TGTGCCAGCTCCCAGGATCCAGGGGGCACAGATACGCAGTATTTT.

This clone occurred once. This chain joins TRBV6-5 and TRBJ2-5; no clear D gene. The V gene's germline CDR1 is MNHEY and CDR2 SVGAGI. With 8 bases removed from V and 2 bases from J, the gap between germline ends came to 18 bases. The CDR3 consists of 15 residues. CDR3 region: CASARAGPHQETQYF. CDR3 sequence (DNA): TGTGCCAGCGCTAGAGCCGGGCCCCATCAAGAGACCCAGTACTTC.

This chain links TRBV5-8 with TRBJ2-1; 13 bases are shared with TRBD2. In germline, CDR1 is SGHTS, CDR2 YDEGEE. Losses at the gene ends were 5 bases for V and 0 bases for J; bases not matched to a gene: 11. This CDR3 spans 19 amino acids. CDR3 residues: CASRLSGTSGASSYNEQFF. In DNA, the CDR3 is TGTGCCAGCAGATTATCCGGGACTAGCGGGGCCAGCTCCTACAATGAGCAGTTCTTC.

The CDR3 sequence: CASSPTGPTGQYF. Here the CDR3 DNA reads TGTGCCAGCAGCCCAACAGGGCCAACAGGGCAGTACTTC. The chain employs TRBV11-2 and TRBJ2-7; TRBD1 might be the D (6 bases). V lost 5 bases to trimming and J lost 9 bases, with 17 bases between them. CDR3 size: 13 residues. Germline V gene data show CDR1 as SGHAT and CDR2 as FQNNGV.

The chain uses TRBV28 and TRBJ2-2; TRBD1 matches at 8 bases. The CDR3 length is 14 residues. Trimming at V came to 5 bases and at J to 7 bases, leaving 6 bases not matched to a gene. Germline CDR1 is MDHEN and CDR2 is SYDVKM. In nucleotides, the CDR3 is TGTGCCAGCAGTCGGACAGGGACCGGCGGGGAGCTGTTTTTT. As protein: CASSRTGTGGELFF.

This rearrangement joins TRBV5-4 to TRBJ2-7; weak D call: TRBD2 (6 bases). Germline loops: CDR1 SGHNT, CDR2 YYREEE (reference sequence). Deletions cut 3 bases from V and 7 bases from J, with 23 bases between. This CDR3 comprises 16 residues. The CDR3 nucleotides read TGTGCCAGCAGCTCAGCCTCCGGGACTTCCCTTCGGGAGCAGTACTTC. It encodes CASSSASGTSLREQYF.

The V gene is TRBV11-2, the J gene TRBJ2-5, with D possibly TRBD2 on 6 matching bases. Germline assignment: CDR1 SGHAT and CDR2 FQNNGV. V was clipped by 5 bases and J by 5 bases, with 9 bases between them. The CDR3 runs to 12 residues. The CDR3 sequence: CASSGGLETQYF. The CDR3 nucleotides read TGTGCCAGCAGCGGGGGACTTGAGACCCAGTACTTC. The complete variable domain, with remaining parts taken from reference TRBV11-2 and TRBJ2-5, reads EAGVAQSPRYKIIEKRQSVAFWCNPISGHATLYWYQQILGQGPKLLIQFQNNGVVDDSQLPKDRFSAERLKGVDSTLKIQPAKLEDSAVYLCASSGGLETQYFGPGTRLLVL.

This clone was counted a single time. J is TRBJ1-1 and V is TRBV28; TRBD1 might be the D (6 bases). Germline-derived CDR1 and CDR2 are MDHEN and SYDVKM. The V end was cut by 3 bases, the J end by 1 base, with 18 bases between. The CDR3 runs 17 residues. CDR3 sequence: CASSLVYVGGPNTEAFF. CDR3 nucleotide sequence: TGTGCCAGCAGTTTGGTGTATGTCGGGGGCCCGAACACTGAAGCTTTCTTT.

The rearrangement uses TRBV5-6 and TRBJ1-2, with TRBD1 identical over 7 bases. Unmatched junction bases numbered 2, after V lost 0 bases and J lost 0 bases. The CDR3 contains 15 residues. Germline CDR1 reads SGHDT; CDR2 reads YYEEEE. Here the CDR3 reads CASSLGQGANYGYTF. The CDR3 bases are TGTGCCAGCAGCTTGGGACAGGGCGCTAACTATGGCTACACCTTC.

The rearrangement links TRBV28 to TRBJ2-1; 10 bases fit TRBD2. The CDR3 contains 19 residues. Germline V lookup: CDR1 MDHEN, CDR2 SYDVKM. Germline trimming cut 5 bases from V and 2 bases from J; bases unmatched to any gene: 15. CDR3 sequence: CASSPISASGGPTYNEQFF. The CDR3 DNA reads TGTGCCAGCAGTCCAATATCGGCTAGCGGGGGCCCTACCTACAATGAGCAGTTCTTC.

This clone was counted between two and nine times. The V gene is TRBV14, the J gene TRBJ2-7; no reliable D call. Trimming left V 0 bases short and J 0 bases short, with 12 bases between. The CDR3 consists of 16 residues. Per the germline V gene, CDR1 is SGHDN and CDR2 is FVKESK. In nucleotides, the CDR3 is TGTGCCAGCAGCCAAGAGTTAAGGACCCGCTCCTACGAGCAGTACGTC. This translates into CASSQELRTRSYEQYV.

The chain links TRBV28 to TRBJ2-3; 8 bases map to TRBD2. Germline lookup yields CDR1 MDHEN and CDR2 SYDVKM. The CDR3 runs 19 residues. V shed 2 bases and J 4 bases; nucleotides not matched to a gene: 17. The CDR3 coding sequence is TGTGCCAGCAGTTTACGGGTCGTCAGTCCGGGGGGGCGGGCAGATACGCAGTATTTT. Protein: CASSLRVVSPGGRADTQYF.

The chain carries TRBV5-1 and TRBJ2-5; the D is unclear. Germline V gene sequence: CDR1 SGHRS, CDR2 YFSETQ. This CDR3 is built from 15 residues. Trimming removed 1 base from V and 5 bases from J, with 15 bases in between. The CDR3 here is CASSLLGSLGETQYF. The CDR3 DNA reads as TGCGCCAGCAGCTTGTTGGGCAGCCTGGGGGAGACCCAGTACTTC. Full variable domain (remainder filled in from reference TRBV5-1 and TRBJ2-5): KAGVTQTPRYLIKTRGQQVTLSCSPISGHRSVSWYQQTPGQGLQFLFEYFSETQRNKGNFPGRFSGRQFSNSRSEMNVSTLELGDSALYLCASSLLGSLGETQYFGPGTRLLVL.

This clone was seen only a few times. This chain connects TRBV7-2 to TRBJ1-5; no definite D call. The CDR3 is 14 amino acids. Germline V gene lookup returns CDR1 SGHTA and CDR2 FQGNSA. V dropped 3 bases and J dropped 4 bases, with 10 bases sitting between them. For the CDR3, the DNA is TGTGCCAGCAGCTTCATGGCAGTAAATCAGCCCCAGCATTTT. Translated: CASSFMAVNQPQHF.

The chain couples TRBV5-5 to TRBJ1-1, with D unresolved. V dropped 1 base and J dropped 4 bases, with 11 bases sitting between them. There are 14 residues in the CDR3. Germline V lookup: CDR1 SGHKS, CDR2 YYEKEE (reference sequence). Here the CDR3 DNA reads TGTGCCAGCAGCTTGATTGCAGAGGGCACTGAAGCTTTCTTT. Amino acids: CASSLIAEGTEAFF.

This sequence joins TRBV25-1 and TRBJ2-5, with D perhaps matching TRBD2 (6 bases). Germline CDR1 is MGHDK and CDR2 is SYGVNS. Trimming removed 5 bases at V and 5 bases at J, with 24 bases between. This CDR3 has 17 amino acids. CDR3 nucleotide sequence: TGTGCCAGCAGTCCACTCCGGGCCCCGACGGGGGAGGAGACCCAGTACTTC. This gives the protein CASSPLRAPTGEETQYF.

The CDR3 nucleotides read TGTGCCAGCAGCCCCAGGGGGCTTAGGAACACTGAAGCTTTCTTT. Protein sequence: CASSPRGLRNTEAFF. This rearrangement joins TRBV14 to TRBJ1-1; 8 positions match TRBD1. This CDR3 contains 15 residues. Unmatched junction bases numbered 5, after V lost 4 bases and J lost 1 base. Germline CDR1 and CDR2: SGHDN and FVKESK.